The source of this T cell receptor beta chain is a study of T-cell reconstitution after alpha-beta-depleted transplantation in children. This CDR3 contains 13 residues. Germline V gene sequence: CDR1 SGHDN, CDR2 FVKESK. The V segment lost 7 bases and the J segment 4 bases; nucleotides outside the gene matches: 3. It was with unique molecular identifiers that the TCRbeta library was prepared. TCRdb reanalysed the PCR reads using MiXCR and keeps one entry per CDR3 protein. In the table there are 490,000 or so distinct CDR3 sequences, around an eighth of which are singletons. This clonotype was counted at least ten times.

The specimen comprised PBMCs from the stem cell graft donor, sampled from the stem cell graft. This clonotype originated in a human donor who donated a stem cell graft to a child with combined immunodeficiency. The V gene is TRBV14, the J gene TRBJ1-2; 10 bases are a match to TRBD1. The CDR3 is CASTGTGVYGYTF. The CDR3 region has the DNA TGTGCCAGCACCGGGACAGGGGTCTATGGCTACACCTTC.